The 7 T cell receptor beta chains listed next were all sequenced from one sample in a study of blood T cell repertoires in COVID-19. This table comes from immunoSEQ multiplex PCR, and its TCRdb copy is limited to in-frame clones, with some not included. The sample yields 100,000 to 150,000 clones, around 84% seen once. The specimen was peripheral blood. Source of these receptors: a woman of 80 years or more with acute or convalescent COVID-19.

The rearrangement joins TRBV7-9 to TRBJ2-7; the D gene is possibly TRBD1 (5 bases). The V and J ends lost 2 bases and 0 bases respectively, with 8 bases between them. The CDR3 length is 14 residues. Looked up from germline, CDR1 is SEHNR and CDR2 is FQNEAQ (reference sequence). CDR3 in amino acids: CASSLLGVSYEQYF. The CDR3 nucleotides read TGTGCCAGCAGCTTATTAGGGGTCTCCTACGAGCAGTACTTC.

This chain joins TRBV5-6 and TRBJ1-4, with unresolved D. V lost 3 bases to trimming and J lost 8 bases, with 17 bases between them. This CDR3 comprises 15 residues. The germline V gene has CDR1 SGHDT and CDR2 YYEEEE. CDR3 coding DNA: TGTGCCAGCAGCTCCGCCGCAGGAAGTCGCGAAAAACTGTTTTTT. Translation: CASSSAAGSREKLFF.

V usage is TRBV7-2 and J usage is TRBJ2-2, with 8 bases lining up with TRBD2. The V gene end was trimmed by 10 bases and the J gene end by 4 bases; junction bases not matched to a gene: 11. CDR1 is SGHTA, CDR2 FQGNSA, per germline. The CDR3 consists of 15 residues. The CDR3 loop reads CAIRSGSPGTGELFF. CDR3 DNA sequence: TGTGCCATTAGAAGCGGGAGCCCAGGCACCGGGGAGCTGTTTTTT.

The chain links TRBV6-5 to TRBJ1-1, with TRBD1 matching over 9 bases. Trimming took 2 bases from V and 5 from J; bases not matched to a gene: 3. This CDR3 has 14 amino acids. Looked up from germline, CDR1 is MNHEY and CDR2 is SVGAGI. This chain's CDR3 is CASSYGTGSTEAFF. The CDR3 DNA follows: TGTGCCAGCAGTTACGGGACAGGGTCAACTGAAGCTTTCTTT.

This chain connects TRBV7-2 to TRBJ1-5; TRBD1 might be the D (5 bases). The CDR3 consists of 14 residues. V shed 4 bases and J shed 3 bases, with 10 bases lying between them. Germline CDR1 is SGHTA and CDR2 is FQGNSA. The CDR3: CASSSGLDNQPQHF. The CDR3 bases are TGTGCCAGCAGCTCAGGGCTCGACAATCAGCCCCAGCATTTT.

V is TRBV5-8 and J is TRBJ1-5, with 9 bases fitting TRBD1. V trimming: 4 bases; J trimming: 6 bases; junction bases outside the gene matches: 8. This CDR3 spans 15 amino acids. CDR1 is SGHTS, CDR2 YDEGEE, per germline. DNA for the CDR3: TGTGCCAGCAGCCCACAGGGGGCGCGTGTTCAGCCCCAGCATTTT. Its protein product is CASSPQGARVQPQHF.

The chain joins TRBV3-1 (or the pseudogene TRBV3-2) to TRBJ1-6, with TRBD1 identical over 10 bases. Germline CDR1 is LGHDT and CDR2 is YNNKEL (reference sequence). Trimming cost V 4 bases and J 9 bases; bases outside gene matches: 3. CDR3 length: 14 residues. Here the CDR3 reads CASSRGQGVSPLHF. The CDR3 DNA follows: TGTGCCAGCAGCCGAGGACAGGGGGTTTCACCCCTCCACTTT.